This T cell receptor beta chain came from a study of vaccination and CD4 T cells after COVID-19 (dated by TCRdb to the early 2020s). As for the study more broadly: In the convalescent cohort there were six males and four females, among whom were two Hispanic individuals, seven Caucasians, two Asians and one multiracial person. Post-vaccine blood samples were collected a median of around 2.5 months after the second vaccine dose, ranging from about 13 to 250 days. Memory CD4+ T cell crossreactivity between SARS-CoV-2 and common cold coronavirus spike proteins was assessed at the TCR clonotype level in an earlier paper using these donors. Culture stimuli were overlapping spike peptide pools from SARS-CoV-2 and from the common cold coronaviruses HCoV-NL63, HCoV-OC43 and HCoV-229E. As controls, cultures received a CEFX viral epitope pool (the positive control), an HIV-1 Nef peptide pool (the negative control), or no peptide at all. The spike-specific CD4+ TCR repertoire was compared before and after mRNA vaccination in approximately 9 COVID-19 convalescent patients and a handful of infection-naive healthy vaccine recipients. Two doses of either the Pfizer-BioNTech BNT162b2 vaccine (n=8) or the Moderna mRNA-1273 vaccine (n=2) were administered to participants. Post-COVID blood samples from convalescent patients were collected a median of around 110 days after diagnosis, with a range of 35 to 161 days.

The treatment or condition label, read with the paper, signifies: approximately nine-day PBMC culture with coronavirus spike peptide pools or control peptides (ViraFEST assay). CD4+ T cells from unexposed donors were collected before the COVID-19 pandemic (2011-2018). To expand antigen-specific T cells with peptide pools and then pick out the expanded clonotypes through TCR sequencing, the study relied on the ViraFEST assay. Each well held about 2 million PBMCs cultured in IMDM containing approximately 5% human AB serum and approximately 9.6 IU/ml IL-2, with 8.5 to 10 ug/ml peptide pools added. Half of the culture medium was replaced with fresh IL-2-containing medium on days 3 and 7. CD4+ T cells were isolated after around ten days of culture through negative selection using the EasySep CD4+ T cell isolation kit. As far as cell numbers permitted, CD4+ T cells from unexposed donors were tested for reactivity against SARS-CoV-2 S and N as well as four spike pools from common cold coronaviruses. PBMCs were separated from whole blood using Ficoll-Paque Plus gradient centrifugation and then either used fresh or cryopreserved at -140C. Triplicate wells were generally used for each culture condition. The leukapheresis product for the unexposed donors was obtained through commercial purchase.

The method was PCR. At the Johns Hopkins FTIC core, DNA from the cultured CD4+ T cells underwent TCR sequencing with the Oncomine TCR Beta short-read assay. The QIAamp micro DNA kit was used to extract genomic DNA from the cultured CD4+ T cells. The Oncomine TCR Beta libraries from cultured CD4+ T cells were pooled using unique dual indexes and then sequenced on an Illumina iSeq 100. In the paper's pipeline: Non-productive sequences were removed, and CDR3s not starting with C, not ending with F or W, or shorter than 7 amino acids were discarded. Antigen-specific clonotypes were identified with the MANAFEST web application by comparing peptide-stimulated wells with reference and other culture wells. To be called positive, a clone needed an FDR below 0.05, an odds ratio above 5, and a productive frequency above 0.1% in at least two of three replicate wells. A clonotype was classed as cross-reactive if the clonotype showed significant expansion both in SARS-CoV-2 spike wells and in at least one common cold coronavirus spike condition. Using R version 3.6.1, CDR3 homology was evaluated through Levenshtein distances (stringdist) along with unrooted phylogenetic trees (ape). The public sequencing data were trimmed at Q25 with fastp and processed into clonotypes with MiXCR by TCRdb, which kept only in-frame beta chains. Entries are consolidated by CDR3 protein sequence, retaining the most common genes and DNA. TCRdb's processing, not the study's, gives the V and J calls here. The sample contains 9,100 or so distinct CDR3 sequences, roughly 32% of them found a single time. More than 20% of the sample is taken by the ten largest.

Overall study outcomes, separate from this receptor: The number of convalescent patients in the study was relatively small, and the study did not examine early timepoints following natural infection. Although the median number of SARS-CoV-2-reactive clonotypes went up from some 23 after infection to 35 to 40 after vaccination, the increase was not significant. Nearly all vaccine-specific clones in convalescent patients (304 of 307) were mono-reactive for SARS-CoV-2 spike rather than cross-reactive with common cold coronaviruses. Among the post-vaccine SARS-CoV-2-reactive clones in convalescent patients, a median approximately 86% showed up only after vaccination, which suggests vaccine-specific priming.

This clonotype came up a few times. This receptor's antigen is unknown. No base-level quality is on record; no much larger clone is a single base apart. The sample consisted of CD4+ T cells from blood, cultured in vitro. The receptor was derived from a human donor in good health.

CDR3 protein: CASSRDGLASRTGELFF. The DNA is as follows: TGTGCCAGCAGCCGAGACGGACTAGCGTCTCGTACCGGGGAGCTGTTTTTT. The V and J segments used are TRBV6-1 and TRBJ2-2; TRBD2 agrees with 9 junctional bases. Here V drops 6 bases and J drops 5 bases, and the junction holds 13 bases not matched to any gene. Taken from the germline V gene, the CDR1 and CDR2 loops are MNHNS and SASEGT. The CDR3 contains 17 residues, cysteine and phenylalanine counted. This entry keeps only the CDR3 DNA: 51 bases, framed from base 1.